This T cell receptor (beta chain) was profiled in a study of blood T cell repertoires in COVID-19. Study at large: Samples taken during acute and convalescent COVID-19 were collected in the United States, Italy and Spain. T cells, B-cell-depleted T cells, or PBMCs provided the cDNA or gDNA that served as material.

The length of the CDR3 is 17 residues. Trimming shortened V by 4 bases and J by 0 bases, and 17 bases separated the two germline ends. Per the germline V gene, CDR1 is SGHAT and CDR2 is FQNNGV. Authors' analysis steps: Nucleated cell counts were estimated from reference gene primer amplification. Assay used: immunoSEQ multiplex PCR; TCRdb lists only in-frame clones, some missing. Clonal size and the V and J genes are those of that table, whereas D and trimming came from the DNA. The table lists about 280,000 clones, around nine tenths of them singletons, with around 10% in the top ten. Followed over time, Seattle patients had been enrolled while infection was active.

Sequenced input: peripheral blood. The chain has TRBV11-2 and TRBJ2-3; D perhaps matches TRBD2 (7 bases). This clonotype was sampled from a woman in her twenties or thirties with COVID-19, enrolled during active disease. CDR3 residues: CASSSPYRGGSTDTQYF. The CDR3 DNA reads as TGTGCCAGCAGCTCTCCCTACCGCGGGGGCAGCACAGATACGCAGTATTTT.